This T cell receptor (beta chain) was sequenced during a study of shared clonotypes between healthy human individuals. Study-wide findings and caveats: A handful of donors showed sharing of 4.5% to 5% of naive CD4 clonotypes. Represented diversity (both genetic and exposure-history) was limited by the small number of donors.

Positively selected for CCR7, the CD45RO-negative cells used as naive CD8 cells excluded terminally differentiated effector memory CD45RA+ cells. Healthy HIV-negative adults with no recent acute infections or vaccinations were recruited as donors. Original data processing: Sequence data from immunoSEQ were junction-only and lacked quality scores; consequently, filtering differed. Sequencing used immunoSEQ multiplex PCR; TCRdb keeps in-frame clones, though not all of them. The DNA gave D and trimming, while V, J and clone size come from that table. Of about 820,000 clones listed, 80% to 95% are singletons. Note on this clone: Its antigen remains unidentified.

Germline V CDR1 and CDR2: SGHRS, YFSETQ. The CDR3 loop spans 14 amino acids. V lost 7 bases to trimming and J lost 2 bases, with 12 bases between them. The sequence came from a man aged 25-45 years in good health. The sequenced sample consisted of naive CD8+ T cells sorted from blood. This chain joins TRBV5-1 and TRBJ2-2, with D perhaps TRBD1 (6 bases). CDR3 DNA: TGCGCCAGCTCAGGGGAGTTTAACACCGGGGAGCTGTTTTTT. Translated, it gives CASSGEFNTGELFF.